The present T cell receptor (beta chain) was sequenced within a study of cytomegalovirus exposure and HLA in healthy donors (dated by TCRdb to about 2017). About the investigation overall: An earlier analysis of about 560 of the donors reported 276 Gb of sequence data and roughly 120 million unique TCR beta sequences obtained from around 170 million T cells. In an earlier analysis of several hundred of the donors, high-throughput TCR beta sequencing was used to judge whether each TCR beta V gene segment behaved as functional or pseudogenic. The later analysis used no new phenotypic data to find candidate immune exposures, relying instead on TCR beta sequences and their occurrence across donors. Of the roughly 400 genotyped donors, about 80% fell in the genetic ancestry cluster associated with self-reported Caucasian donors. Donor age, sex, ethnicity and CMV serostatus were collected together with the repertoire data. Typing coverage varied by locus: roughly 629-640 donors for A, B, C, DRB1 and DQB1; roughly 520 for DQA1; around 610 for DPA1; roughly 450 for DPB1. Every discovery cohort repertoire had been produced on one sequencing platform. To predict cytomegalovirus infection status, the study combined high-throughput TCR immunosequencing, statistical association of individual TCRs with disease status, and machine learning. Because of strong linkage in the cohort, 4 to 6 DR-DQ haplotypes were treated as single units for association and clustering. Besides the first cohort of around 670 subjects, a separate validation cohort made up of over 95 different subjects was used. Class I and class II HLA loci were covered by the typing at four-digit resolution. To study patterns of TCR occurrence, a later analysis re-analyzed previously published TCR beta repertoires from 666 donors and added high-resolution HLA genotyping. Across approximately 400 genotyped donors of the cohort, an average of approximately 200,000 unique TCR beta nucleotide sequences per donor were sequenced, and roughly a sixth of those sequences were non-productive. The study was designed to test whether signatures of past pathogen exposure could be identified by cataloging public T cell receptors. The study used immunosequencing to profile the T cell repertoires of more than 650 subjects and linked those repertoires to cytomegalovirus serostatus. In a later genetic analysis, genome-wide SNP genotypes for about three fifths of the roughly 670 donors were used, and that subset was treated as a discovery cohort. An early release that covered about 600 HLA-typed donors contained approximately 300 gigabases of sequencing data and about 84 million unique TCR sequences.

Library generation was performed with the immunoSEQ multiplex PCR assay. A mixture of 60 forward primers for TCR Vbeta segments and 13 reverse primers for TCR Jbeta segments was used in the multiplex PCR. The CDR3 region of rearranged TCR beta genes was amplified from genomic DNA with a multiplex PCR assay. The Illumina HiSeq System was used to sequence the amplified TCR beta libraries as 87-base-pair reads. Regarding the original processing steps: In a later analysis, 80 million or so unique TCR beta chains were counted across the approximately 620 repertoires, and approximately 11 million of these chains were shared by at least two donors. Raw reads were error-corrected and collapsed into unique sequences by a nearest-neighbor algorithm in which closely related sequences were merged to remove PCR and sequencing errors. CDR3 sequences were aligned to IMGT reference sequences to assign V, D and J gene segments. For a sequence to be retained, a match of at least six nucleotides was required to both a V gene segment and a J gene segment. A rearrangement counted as productive if the CDR3 had no stop codons and remained in frame with V and J, and every other rearrangement counted as non-productive. Following IMGT convention, CDR3 was defined as the stretch from the second conserved V-encoded cysteine to the conserved J-encoded phenylalanine. In an earlier analysis of 500 to 650 of the donors, sequences lacking an unambiguous match to a single V gene segment were excluded. An earlier analysis of 550 to 650 of the donors classified V segments as functional when productive rearrangements were above 56.7% and as segregating when the standard deviation between donors was above 5%. To diagnose cytomegalovirus status from the catalog of TCR beta chain sequences, a statistical classification framework was built. In a later analysis, TCR nucleotide sequences were compared against IMGT/GENE-DB human TR gene sequences so that V and J genes could be assigned. The TCRdist pipeline was used in a later analysis to assign CDR3 sequences and most-parsimonious VDJ recombination scenarios. In a later analysis, each TCR beta chain was defined by its CDR3 amino acid sequence together with its V-gene family, and reads lacking a unique V-gene family were excluded. In a later analysis, 450 to 600 highly shared, low-generation-probability nucleotide sequences were removed to address suspected cross-contamination and a sequencing artifact. In a later analysis, a clonal expansion index was calculated for each public chain from normalized within-repertoire ranks of inferred template counts. A later analysis computed generation probabilities with a VDJ recombination model fitted to out-of-frame rearrangements, and checked the results against IGoR. A later analysis scored TCR-TCR, TCR-HLA and TCR-CMV co-occurrence with hypergeometric tests, applying a repertoire-size bias correction to TCR pairs. A later analysis estimated false discovery rates by permuting HLA or CMV assignments 20 times. A later analysis grouped co-occurring TCRs with DBSCAN, adding TCRdist sequence similarity when clustering within HLA-allele-positive subsets. For co-occurrence clustering, repertoires with fewer than 30,000 or more than 120,000 public chains were excluded, along with roughly 5 repertoires with anomalous nucleotide sharing. As stored in TCRdb, this immuneACCESS dataset retains in-frame rearrangements with V and J assigned. A fraction of the clones does not appear; measured against another copy, unresolved V genes explain less than half of the discrepancy, and the remainder lacks a known reason. V and J calls and clone size are given by that table; D and trimming were obtained from the DNA. For this sample there are 250,000 or so clones; nearly 95% appear just once. The top ten clonotypes cover about 1.7% of the sample.

The CDR3 covers 16 residues, taking in both the cysteine and the phenylalanine. Only CDR3 DNA remains: 48 bases, in frame from the first base. Trimming removed 0 bases from V and 4 bases from J; the gene matches leave 8 bases unexplained. The germline V gene sets CDR1 to SQVTM and CDR2 to ANQGSEA. This clone was recorded once. Its cognate antigen has yet to be identified. Qualities for individual bases were not recorded, and no much larger clone is one base off. The investigation overall reported the following: The authors suggested that the approach could potentially be generalized to other disease states and immunological phenotypes. A later analysis associated about 16,000 TCR beta sequences with specific HLA alleles at a false discovery rate of 0.05. Linkage disequilibrium might explain the correlated functional status among segregating V segments, but an unknown experimental factor could not be excluded. Most CMV-associated TCR beta chains appeared to be HLA-restricted in a later analysis, and the HLA associations seemed to be driven largely by CMV exposure. Because the 87-base-pair reads could not distinguish some IMGT-functional V segments, including TRBV6-2 and TRBV6-3, those segments were excluded. When HLA alleles, especially DR and DQ, strongly co-occurred, TCR associations were difficult to assign to individual alleles. In this cohort, only TCR beta chains were sequenced, and detectable features were limited by the absence of alpha or paired-chain data. An association between a missense DCLRE1C variant and V-gene and J-gene trimming of TCR beta chains was found in a later genetic analysis and replicated in an independent cohort. A further reported finding was that TCR beta sequences accurately predicted the HLA-A and HLA-B alleles for most subjects in the first cohort. A later genetic analysis reported fewer N-insertions in productive TCRs among donors in an Asian-associated ancestry cluster than the approximately 670-donor mean. Most TCR sequences were observed very rarely across donors, whereas some public TCRs were present in many individuals. The presence/absence analyses assumed that sequencing depth was roughly uniform across donors, and that assumption may not be true. A later analysis found that HLA-associated TCR beta chains were more clonally expanded and had lower generation probabilities than equally common non-associated chains. Because HLA typing was missing for some donors at each locus, association tests included only the typed subset. In a later analysis, several top co-occurrence clusters were reported to appear linked to parvovirus B19, influenza, CMV and Epstein-Barr virus. Immune exposure information for the cohort was limited to CMV serostatus. An earlier analysis of 587 of the donors showed that most TCR beta V segments appeared in productive rearrangements either about 87% or about 30% of the time, which broadly matched IMGT annotations. A total of 150 to 200 TCR beta chains were listed by the study as associated with cytomegalovirus. Because counts were too low, about 18 rarely observed V segments, including chromosome 9 orphons, were left out of the earlier analysis of approximately 580 of the donors. In both the original and validation cohorts, the classifier was reported to diagnose cytomegalovirus status with high specificity and sensitivity. In vitro tests confirmed that three of the cytomegalovirus-associated TCR beta chains recognize cytomegalovirus antigens. The sequencing pipeline was judged likely to have produced a cluster of highly shared sequence variants as a technical artifact. According to a later analysis, TCR association rates differed among HLA loci, with DRB1 alleles showing the most associated TCRs and HLA-C alleles showing the fewest.

In total, about 650 healthy bone marrow donors made up the cohort. Cohort members were all nominally healthy when sampled, although unrecorded immune exposures were likely present. The donor was CMV seronegative and was included in the group of a few hundred seronegative cohort members. Each donor provided a peripheral blood sample, and peripheral blood mononuclear cells were used for TCR beta sequencing. The Qiagen DNeasy Blood Extraction Kit was used to extract genomic DNA from the blood cell samples. Recombination connected TRBV29-1 to TRBJ2-5; the junction holds 10 bases that match TRBD2. This receptor was identified in a girl aged 2-10 years in good health and CMV-seronegative. The sample comprised PBMCs. In nucleotide form, the sequence is TGCAGCGTTGAAGATGCTAGCGGGAGTAGGGTAGAGACCCAGTACTTC. It translates as CSVEDASGSRVETQYF.